The T cell receptor (beta chain) described here comes from a study of T cell repertoires in cytomegalovirus infection. Study-wide points: Clonotype analysis showed dominance of the ex vivo response by HLA-C-restricted CMV-specific TCR beta clonotypes. Of the TCR beta families, the public ones yielded a cumulative frequency that identified carriers of CMV plus the relevant HLA.

The CDR3 loop spans 16 amino acids. V was cut by 3 bases and J by 1 base, with 15 bases left in between. Using its own MiXCR run on the reads, TCRdb lists one record per CDR3 protein. Of about 200,000 distinct CDR3 sequences listed, 8% to 10% are singletons. This clonotype showed up many times. The antigen is undetermined. The sequence came from a human donor in good health (CMV status not recorded). Some clones in this sample may be carry-over from other donors' samples. The chain has TRBV12-3 or TRBV12-4 and TRBJ1-1; D possibly corresponds to TRBD1 (6 bases). What was sequenced was PBMCs. CDR3 bases: TGTGCCAGCAGTTTTGGGCAGGGGCGGGGGAACACTGAAGCTTTCTTT. Protein product: CASSFGQGRGNTEAFF.